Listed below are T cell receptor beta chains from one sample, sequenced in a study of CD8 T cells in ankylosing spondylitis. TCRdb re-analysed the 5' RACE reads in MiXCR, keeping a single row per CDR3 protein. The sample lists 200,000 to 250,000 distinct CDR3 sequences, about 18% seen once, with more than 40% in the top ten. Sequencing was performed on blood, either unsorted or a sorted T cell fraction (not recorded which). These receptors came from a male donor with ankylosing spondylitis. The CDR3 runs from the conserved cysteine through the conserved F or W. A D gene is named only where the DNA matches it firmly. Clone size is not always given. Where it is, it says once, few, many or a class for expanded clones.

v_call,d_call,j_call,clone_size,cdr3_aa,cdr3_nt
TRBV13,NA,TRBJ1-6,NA,CASSAASGFYNSPLHF,TGTGCCAGCAGCGCTGCCTCGGGATTTTATAATTCACCCCTCCACTTT
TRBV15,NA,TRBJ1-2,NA,CATSREDRFDGYTF,TGTGCCACCAGCAGGGAAGACAGGTTCGATGGCTACACCTTC
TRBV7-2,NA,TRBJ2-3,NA,CASSPQPSSTDTQYF,TGTGCCAGCAGCCCCCAGCCGTCTAGCACAGATACGCAGTATTTT
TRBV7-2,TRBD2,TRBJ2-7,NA,CASSPAGTSGFSYEQYF,TGTGCCAGCAGCCCCGCCGGGACTAGCGGGTTCTCCTACGAGCAGTACTTC
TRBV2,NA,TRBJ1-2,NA,CASSEGSSHGYTF,TGTGCCAGCAGTGAAGGGAGCAGCCATGGCTACACCTTC
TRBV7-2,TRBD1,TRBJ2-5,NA,CASSLRDRGEQETQYF,TGTGCCAGCAGCTTACGGGACAGGGGCGAGCAAGAGACCCAGTACTTC
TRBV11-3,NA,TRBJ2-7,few,CATRSWGGEQYF,TGTGCCACTAGGAGTTGGGGAGGCGAGCAGTACTTC
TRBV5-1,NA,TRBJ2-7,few,CASSLESRSYEQYF,TGCGCCAGCAGCTTGGAGTCCAGATCCTACGAGCAGTACTTC
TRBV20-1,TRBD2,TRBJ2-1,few,CSAGTSGSFYLNEQFF,TGCAGTGCTGGGACTAGCGGGAGTTTCTACTTGAATGAGCAGTTCTTC
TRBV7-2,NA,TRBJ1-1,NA,CASSLEKWTEAFF,TGTGCCAGCAGCTTAGAGAAATGGACTGAAGCTTTCTTT
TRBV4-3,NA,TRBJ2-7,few,CASSQNRVGPYEQYF,TGCGCCAGCAGCCAGAACAGGGTAGGACCCTACGAGCAGTACTTC
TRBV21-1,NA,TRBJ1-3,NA,CASTTAGTIRSSGNTIYF,TGTGCCAGCACCACCGCCGGGACAATTCGAAGCTCTGGAAACACCATATATTTT
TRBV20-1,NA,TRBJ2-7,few,CSASPPLENYEQYF,TGCAGTGCTAGCCCCCCGCTAGAGAACTACGAGCAGTACTTC
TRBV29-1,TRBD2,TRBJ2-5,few,CSVEDAIAGGPGETQYF,TGCAGCGTTGAAGATGCGATAGCGGGAGGGCCTGGGGAGACCCAGTACTTC
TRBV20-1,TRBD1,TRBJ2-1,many,CSANLRDRVNEQFF,TGCAGTGCCAACTTGCGGGACAGGGTGAATGAGCAGTTCTTC
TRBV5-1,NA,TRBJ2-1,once,CASSVRAYNEQFF,TGCGCCAGCAGCGTCCGGGCCTACAATGAGCAGTTCTTC
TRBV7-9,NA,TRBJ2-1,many,CASSLAGLSIYNEQFF,TGTGCCAGCAGCTTAGCCGGCCTATCGATATACAATGAGCAGTTCTTC
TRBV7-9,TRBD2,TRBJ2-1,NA,CASRGTSGSDEQFF,TGTGCCAGCAGAGGGACTAGCGGGAGTGATGAGCAGTTCTTC
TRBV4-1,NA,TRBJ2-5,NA,CVSSPRETQYF,TGCGTCAGCAGCCCCAGGGAGACCCAGTACTTC
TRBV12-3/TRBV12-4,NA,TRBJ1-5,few,CASSSRDPNQPQHF,TGTGCCAGCAGTTCGAGAGACCCCAATCAGCCCCAGCATTTT